These 32 T cell receptor beta chains originate from one sample sequenced in a study of tumor-infiltrating lymphocytes in oesophageal squamous cell carcinoma. TCRdb analysed the PCR reads with MiXCR anew, one entry per CDR3 protein. The data show 20,000 to 25,000 distinct CDR3 sequences, 35% to 45% seen once. Sequenced: esophageal tumor tissue. The source of these receptors is a male donor with esophageal squamous cell carcinoma.

Regarding this clonotype: As the CDR3 is not closed by the conserved phenylalanine or tryptophan, this likely results from a read error. It is unclear where the CDR3 begins or ends on the DNA, so no DNA is shown, and the CDR3 is as TCRdb lists it. The rearrangement joins TRBV7-4 to TRBJ2-5; the DNA was not compared with TRBD2, the D call given in the table. Germline CDR1 is SGHVT and CDR2 is SQSDAQ. 18 amino acids form the CDR3, both terminal residues included. The CDR3 loop is CASSPRTSGRNVEQFFGP.

The chain recombines TRBV6-1 with TRBJ2-5; 12 positions match TRBD2. The better agreement between TRBJ2-1 and the DNA end casts doubt on the J call. Per germline, CDR1 MNHNS and CDR2 SASEGT. The CDR3 consists of 14 residues. CDR3 nucleotides: TGTGCCAGCACACTAGCGGGGGGCTACAATGAGCAGTTCTTC. Its translation is CASTLAGGYNEQFF.

The chain carries TRBV11-3 and TRBJ2-1, with D maybe TRBD2 (6 bases). The DNA end is more similar to TRBJ2-5, so the J call may be wrong. The length of the CDR3 is 15 residues. Germline V gene lookup returns CDR1 SGHNT and CDR2 YENEEA. The CDR3 bases are TGTGCCAGCAGCCGCTCGACCTTAGGGAGGGAGACCCAGTACTTC. Protein product: CASSRSTLGRETQYF.

This clonotype was seen at least ten times. The chain has TRBV6-2 or TRBV6-3 and TRBJ1-1, with D possibly TRBD1 on 6 matching bases. Trimming took 7 bases from V and 4 from J, leaving 19 bases between them. CDR1 is MNHEY and CDR2 is SVGEGT in the germline V gene. The length of the CDR3 is 15 residues. The CDR3 DNA is TGTGCCAGCATTCAGCCGGGGCAGGGGCGCACTGAAGCTTTCTTT. Protein: CASIQPGQGRTEAFF.

This clonotype showed up just a few times. This chain links TRBV4-2 with TRBJ2-4; D may be TRBD2 (6 bases). The DNA end favors TRBJ2-5, so the J call may be wrong. Germline V gene sequence: CDR1 LGHNA, CDR2 YNFKEQ. CDR3 length: 15 residues. The CDR3 coding sequence is TGTGCCAGCAGCCTCCTAGGTGGGAGGCAAGAGACCCAGTACTTC. Its protein is CASSLLGGRQETQYF.

This clonotype was detected ten times or more. The chain recombines TRBV6-6 with TRBJ1-2; D possibly corresponds to TRBD1 (5 bases). Trimming left V 0 bases short and J 4 bases short, with 9 bases between. The length of the CDR3 is 14 residues. Germline values: CDR1 MNHNY, CDR2 SVGAGI (reference sequence). The CDR3 region has the DNA TGTGCCAGCAGTTACTCGAGAGGGGTCTATGGCTACACCTTC. This encodes CASSYSRGVYGYTF.

This clonotype was seen just once. A read error is possible here, since a much larger clone lies one base away. V and J are TRBV12-3 or TRBV12-4 and TRBJ1-2, with D maybe TRBD2 (7 bases). The J call may be in error: the DNA end matches TRBJ2-1 better. The CDR3 is 13 amino acids. The CDR3 sequence: CASSRGARETQFF. Written as DNA, the CDR3 is TGTGCCAGCAGTCGGGGGGCAAGGGAGACCCAGTTCTTC.

The rearrangement links TRBV7-7 to TRBJ2-7; 11 positions match TRBD2. The J call may be incorrect, as the DNA end agrees better with TRBJ2-1. In germline, CDR1 is SSHAT, CDR2 FNYEAQ (reference sequence). This CDR3 region has 17 residues. The chain's CDR3 is CASSTPGSGRAWNEQFF. As DNA, the CDR3 is TGTGCCAGCAGCACCCCGGGTAGCGGGAGGGCCTGGAATGAGCAGTTCTTC.

Remarks on this clonotype: The missing conserved phenylalanine or tryptophan at the end of this CDR3 makes a read error likely. V is TRBV11-2 and J is TRBJ2-3; 13 nucleotides line up with TRBD2. CDR3 length equals 18 residues. V dropped 5 bases and J dropped 1; count of bases not matched to a gene: 9. Germline V lookup: CDR1 SGHAT, CDR2 FQNNGV. CDR3 region: CASSRRTSGSSGTDTQYV. CDR3 coding DNA: TGTGCCAGCAGCCGCCGGACTAGCGGGAGTTCAGGCACAGATACGCAGTATGTT.

This clonotype was seen at least ten times. The rearrangement uses TRBV7-3 and TRBJ1-3; possible D gene TRBD1, 6 bases. This CDR3 has 16 residues. The V gene lost 5 bases and the J gene lost 0 bases, with 14 bases spanning the gap. CDR1 and CDR2 from the germline V gene are SGHTA and FQGTGA. The CDR3 loop is CASSLQGASSGNTIYF. CDR3 nucleotide sequence: TGTGCCAGCAGCCTACAGGGCGCGAGCTCTGGAAACACCATATATTTT.

A few counts support this clonotype. The J gene is TRBJ1-5, the V gene TRBV9; possible D gene TRBD1, 5 bases. CDR3 size: 14 residues. CDR1 is SGDLS, CDR2 YYNGEE, per germline. The germline V and J ends were trimmed by 0 bases and 7 bases, with 11 bases remaining between them. CDR3 sequence reads: CASSVGDSYQPQHF. CDR3 nucleotide sequence: TGTGCCAGCAGCGTAGGCGACAGTTACCAGCCCCAGCATTTT. Combining the CDR3 with reference TRBV9 and TRBJ1-5 gives the whole variable domain DSGVTQTPKHLITATGQRVTLRCSPRSGDLSVYWYQQSLDQGLQFLIQYYNGEERAKGNILERFSAQQFPDLHSELNLSSLELGDSALYFCASSVGDSYQPQHFGDGTRLSIL.

The chain joins TRBV10-3 to TRBJ2-7; a weak D match, TRBD1 (6 bases). The CDR3 totals 16 residues. V lost 6 bases, J lost 3 bases, and 21 bases lay in between. In germline, CDR1 is ENHRY, CDR2 SYGVKD. The CDR3 protein is CAISRNRDGGGYEQYF. The CDR3 coding sequence is TGTGCCATCAGCAGGAACAGGGATGGGGGTGGCTACGAGCAGTACTTC.

This sequence joins TRBV7-2 and TRBJ2-1; D is unresolved. Between the trimmed V and J ends, which lost 2 bases and 4 bases, there was a span of 3 bases. The CDR3 runs to 12 residues. In germline, CDR1 is SGHTA, CDR2 FQGNSA. The CDR3 DNA is TGTGCCAGCAGCTTATTATACAATGAGCAGTTCTTC. Amino acids: CASSLLYNEQFF.

This clonotype was found many times. The J gene is TRBJ2-3, the V gene TRBV6-1, with D perhaps assigned TRBD1 or TRBD2 (7 bases each). This CDR3 is built from 15 residues. Germline CDR1 reads MNHNS; CDR2 reads SASEGT. Trimming cost V 5 bases and J 1 base, with 13 bases left between them. As DNA, the CDR3 is TGTGCCAGCAGTCCAGGGGGGGGGGGCACAGATACGCAGTATTTT. This gives the protein CASSPGGGGTDTQYF.

The rearrangement links TRBV6-6 to TRBJ2-3, with TRBD1 identical over 9 bases. The better agreement between TRBJ2-7 and the DNA end casts doubt on the J call. Per the germline V gene, CDR1 is MNHNY and CDR2 is SVGAGI (reference sequence). The CDR3 contains 17 residues. The CDR3, as DNA: TGTGCCAGCAGTTACTCGAGGACAGGGGCAGGAATCTACGAGCAGTACTTC. Its protein is CASSYSRTGAGIYEQYF.

The gene calls are TRBV6-2 or TRBV6-3 and TRBJ2-7; 12 positions agree with TRBD2. Losses at the gene ends were 4 bases for V and 7 bases for J; bases not matched to a gene: 2. The V gene's germline CDR1 is MNHEY and CDR2 SVGEGT. The CDR3 loop spans 13 amino acids. CDR3 DNA: TGTGCCAGCAGTTTCGGACTAGCGGGAGAGCAGTACTTC. The encoded protein is CASSFGLAGEQYF.

This rearrangement joins TRBV28 to TRBJ2-3; 8 bases line up with TRBD2. Germline V gives CDR1 MDHEN, CDR2 SYDVKM. V lost 6 bases, J lost 3 bases, and 5 bases stayed unmatched. There are 14 residues in the CDR3. CDR3 sequence reads: CASSRGGGTDTQYF. The DNA for the CDR3 is TGTGCCAGCAGCCGGGGGGGGGGGACAGATACGCAGTATTTT.

J is TRBJ2-3 and V is TRBV10-3, with TRBD2 matching over 7 bases. The J call is uncertain, as TRBJ2-5 better fits the DNA end. The CDR3 consists of 16 residues. Germline CDR1 ENHRY, CDR2 SYGVKD. CDR3 in DNA: TGTGCCATCATAGAGGGTGGGTGGCGGGAGTTTGAGACCCAGTACTTC. Amino acids: CAIIEGGWREFETQYF.

This clonotype is labeled medium-sized. The chain links TRBV6-6 to TRBJ2-7, with D tentatively TRBD1 (5 bases). V lost 0 bases and J lost 5, with 14 bases in between. CDR1 and CDR2 from the germline V gene are MNHNY and SVGAGI (reference sequence). This CDR3 is 15 amino acids long. The CDR3 DNA is TGTGCCAGCAGTTACTCGAAGGGGTTCGGAGACGAGCAGTACTTC. Encoded protein: CASSYSKGFGDEQYF.

Note on this clonotype: Without the conserved terminal phenylalanine or tryptophan, this CDR3 likely stems from a read error. The DNA is left out, because the CDR3 cannot be placed on it with certainty; the CDR3 is given as TCRdb lists it. The V gene is TRBV7-6, the J gene TRBJ2-7; the DNA was not compared with TRBD1, the D call given in the table. CDR1 SGHVS and CDR2 FNYEAQ come from the germline V gene. The CDR3 spans 18 residues, counting both ends. The CDR3 loop is CASSLGPETGFYEQYFGS.

The V gene is TRBV7-2, the J gene TRBJ2-1, with TRBD1 matching 10 bases. Gene TRBJ2-7 matches the end of the DNA better, so the J call may be wrong. Germline lookup yields CDR1 SGHTA and CDR2 FQGNSA. This CDR3 comprises 13 residues. In DNA form, the CDR3 reads TGTGCCAGCAGCCCCGGACAGGGGGACGAGCAGTACTTC. It specifies CASSPGQGDEQYF.

J is TRBJ2-5 and V is TRBV7-8; tentatively, D is TRBD1 (6 bases). The CDR3 runs 15 residues. The V end lost 3 bases, the J end lost 2 bases, and 13 bases lay between the germline ends. CDR1 and CDR2 (germline): SGHVS, FQNEAQ. CDR3 residues: CASSFNGQLQETQYF. The CDR3 nucleotides read TGTGCCAGCAGCTTTAACGGACAGCTTCAAGAGACCCAGTACTTC.

This clonotype was seen repeatedly, ten times or more. This chain joins TRBV11-2 and TRBJ2-1; 12 positions match TRBD2. V lost 1 base and J lost 0; bases outside the gene matches: 10. CDR1 SGHAT and CDR2 FQNNGV come from the germline V gene. The CDR3 extends over 20 amino acids. The CDR3 protein is CASSLGTSGRPRRSYNEQFF. Here the CDR3 DNA reads TGTGCCAGCAGCTTAGGAACTAGCGGGAGGCCCCGGCGCTCCTACAATGAGCAGTTCTTC.

In the case of this clonotype: This CDR3 is missing its conserved last phenylalanine or tryptophan, likely due to a read error. The limits of the CDR3 on the DNA are not certain, so only TCRdb's listed CDR3 is given. The rearrangement uses TRBV7-2 and TRBJ2-6; the table's D call of TRBD2 was not tested on the DNA. The germline V gene has CDR1 SGHTA and CDR2 FQGNSA. The CDR3 has 17 residues if both end residues are counted. CDR3 region: CASSLGGSRTRGQFFGA.

V is TRBV6-6 and J is TRBJ1-2; D perhaps matches TRBD1 (5 bases). Trimming took 5 bases from V and 4 from J, leaving 17 bases between them. The CDR3 extends over 15 amino acids. Germline-derived CDR1 and CDR2 are MNHNY and SVGAGI (reference sequence). CDR3 nucleotide sequence: TGTGCCAGCAGTCCAAACCGGGACTCCGGCTATGGCTACACCTTC. This gives the protein CASSPNRDSGYGYTF.

This clonotype was found many times. This chain joins TRBV6-1 and TRBJ2-5, with 11 bases fitting TRBD2. CDR1 and CDR2 (germline): MNHNS, SASEGT. Trimming cost V 7 bases and J 0 bases; bases outside gene matches: 13. This CDR3 has 18 amino acids. The CDR3 DNA is TGTGCCAGCACTCCCTGGGGGGGTAGCGGGAGGGACCAAGAGACCCAGTACTTC. Translating gives CASTPWGGSGRDQETQYF.

This clonotype is labeled medium-sized. V gene TRBV7-3 combines with J gene TRBJ1-2, with TRBD1 matching 9 bases. CDR1 and CDR2 from the germline V gene are SGHTA and FQGTGA. CDR3 size: 13 residues. With 4 bases clipped from V and 7 bases from J, the junction kept 4 bases outside the gene matches. The CDR3: CASSSGQGGGYTF. The CDR3 region has the DNA TGTGCCAGCAGCTCGGGACAGGGTGGTGGCTACACCTTC.

Relative to its sample, this clonotype is medium-sized. V is TRBV7-8 and J is TRBJ2-6; TRBD1 agrees at 7 bases. V shed 5 bases, J shed 0 bases, and the junction held 4 bases outside the gene matches. CDR3 length: 16 amino acids. Germline-derived CDR1 and CDR2 are SGHVS and FQNEAQ. This CDR3 reads CASSRTGTSGANVLTF. CDR3 DNA sequence: TGTGCCAGCAGCAGGACAGGTACCTCTGGGGCCAACGTCCTGACTTTC.

The chain has TRBV6-6 and TRBJ1-5, with a weak D call TRBD1 (6 bases). V lost 6 bases and J lost 5, with 14 bases in between. CDR3 length equals 14 residues. Germline CDR1 MNHNY, CDR2 SVGAGI (reference sequence). CDR3 sequence (DNA): TGTGCCAGCAGATTGACAGGTGGGGATCAGCCCCAGCATTTT. This codes for CASRLTGGDQPQHF.

As to this clonotype: This CDR3 fails to terminate in the conserved phenylalanine or tryptophan, so it likely reflects a read error. No DNA is shown, since the ends of the CDR3 on it are uncertain; the CDR3 is the one TCRdb lists. The chain uses TRBV7-2 and TRBJ2-6; the listed D gene, TRBD2, was not tested against the DNA. The CDR3 length equals 16 residues, ends included. Germline V gene sequence: CDR1 SGHTA, CDR2 FQGNSA. CDR3 sequence reads: CASSYSGTTYEQYFGA.

There are many counts of this clonotype. This chain uses TRBV10-1 with TRBJ2-5; D might be TRBD1 (5 bases). CDR3 size: 14 residues. Germline CDR1 reads WNHNN; CDR2 reads SYGVQD (reference sequence). The V gene lost 6 bases and the J gene lost 5 bases, with 16 bases spanning the gap. The CDR3 here is CASSPGSTGETQYF. CDR3 sequence (DNA): TGCGCCAGCAGCCCAGGGTCAACCGGGGAGACCCAGTACTTC.

The rearrangement links TRBV7-6 to TRBJ2-5; the match to TRBD2 covers 7 bases. The CDR3 length is 14 residues. J lost 2 bases, V lost 2 bases, and 2 bases had no gene match. The V gene's germline CDR1 is SGHVS and CDR2 FNYEAQ. CDR3 in amino acids: CASSLLAGQETQYF. In nucleotides, the CDR3 is TGTGCCAGCAGCTTATTAGCGGGTCAAGAGACCCAGTACTTC.